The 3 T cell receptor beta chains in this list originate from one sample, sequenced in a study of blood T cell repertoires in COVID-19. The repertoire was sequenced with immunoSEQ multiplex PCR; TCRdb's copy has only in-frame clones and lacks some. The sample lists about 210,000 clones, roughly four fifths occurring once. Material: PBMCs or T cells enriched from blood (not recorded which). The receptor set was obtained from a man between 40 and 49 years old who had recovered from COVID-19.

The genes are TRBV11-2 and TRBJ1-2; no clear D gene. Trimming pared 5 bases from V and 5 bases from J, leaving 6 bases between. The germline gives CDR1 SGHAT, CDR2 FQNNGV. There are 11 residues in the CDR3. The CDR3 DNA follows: TGTGCCAGCAGCAAACTGTATGGCTACACCTTC. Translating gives CASSKLYGYTF.

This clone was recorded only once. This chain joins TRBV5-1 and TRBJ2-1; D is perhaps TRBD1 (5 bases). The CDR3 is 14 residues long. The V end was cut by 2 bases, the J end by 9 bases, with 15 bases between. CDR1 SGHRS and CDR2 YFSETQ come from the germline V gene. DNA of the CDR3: TGCGCCAGCAGCTTAACTTTACAGGATCGTGAGCAGTTCTTC. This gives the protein CASSLTLQDREQFF.

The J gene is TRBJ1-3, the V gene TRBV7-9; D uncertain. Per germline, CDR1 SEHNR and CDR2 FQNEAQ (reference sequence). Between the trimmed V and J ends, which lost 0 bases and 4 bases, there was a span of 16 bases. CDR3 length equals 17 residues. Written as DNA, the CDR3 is TGTGCCAGCAGCTTAGCGCGGTTTGTACCGCGGGGAAACACCATATATTTT. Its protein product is CASSLARFVPRGNTIYF.